This TCR beta chain derives from a study of shared clonotypes between healthy human individuals. Across the whole study: The study drew on two women and a few men aged 18 to 49 as donors.

TCRdb's copy holds only in-frame clones and misses some; the assay was immunoSEQ multiplex PCR. Found here are millions of clones, about 95% of them singletons; the top ten hold 1% to 1.3%. Study results and caveats: Sequencing of the sorted subsets was shown by rarefaction to be incomplete despite large depth.

A note on this clone: Its antigen is not known.

The naive CD8 population came from CD45RO-negative cells selected for CCR7, without terminally differentiated effector memory CD45RA+ cells. The source of this sequence is a man aged 18 to 29 in good health. The sequenced sample was naive CD8+ T cells sorted from blood.

For the CDR3, the DNA is TGTGCCAGCAGTGAACTCGGAGGGTACAATGAAAAACTGTTTTTT. Protein sequence: CASSELGGYNEKLFF. The chain recombines TRBV6-1 with TRBJ1-4; D ambiguous. Germline CDR1 and CDR2: MNHNS and SASEGT. V was trimmed by 2 bases and J by 5 bases, leaving 12 bases between them. This CDR3 has 15 amino acids.